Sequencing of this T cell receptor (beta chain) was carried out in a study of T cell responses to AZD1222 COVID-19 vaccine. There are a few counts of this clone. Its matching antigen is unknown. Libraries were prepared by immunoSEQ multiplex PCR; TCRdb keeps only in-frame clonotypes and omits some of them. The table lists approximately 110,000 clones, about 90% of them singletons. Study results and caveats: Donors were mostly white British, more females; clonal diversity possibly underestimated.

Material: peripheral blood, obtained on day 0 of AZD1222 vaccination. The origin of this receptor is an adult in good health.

The CDR3 loop reads CASSPGTSVTGELFF. The CDR3 coding sequence is TGTGCCAGCTCACCAGGGACTAGCGTCACCGGGGAGCTGTTTTTT. J is TRBJ2-2 and V is TRBV18, with 10 bases aligning to TRBD2. V lost 2 bases, J lost 4 bases, and 1 base stayed unmatched. Germline-derived CDR1 and CDR2 are KGHSH and LQKENI. The CDR3 has 15 residues.